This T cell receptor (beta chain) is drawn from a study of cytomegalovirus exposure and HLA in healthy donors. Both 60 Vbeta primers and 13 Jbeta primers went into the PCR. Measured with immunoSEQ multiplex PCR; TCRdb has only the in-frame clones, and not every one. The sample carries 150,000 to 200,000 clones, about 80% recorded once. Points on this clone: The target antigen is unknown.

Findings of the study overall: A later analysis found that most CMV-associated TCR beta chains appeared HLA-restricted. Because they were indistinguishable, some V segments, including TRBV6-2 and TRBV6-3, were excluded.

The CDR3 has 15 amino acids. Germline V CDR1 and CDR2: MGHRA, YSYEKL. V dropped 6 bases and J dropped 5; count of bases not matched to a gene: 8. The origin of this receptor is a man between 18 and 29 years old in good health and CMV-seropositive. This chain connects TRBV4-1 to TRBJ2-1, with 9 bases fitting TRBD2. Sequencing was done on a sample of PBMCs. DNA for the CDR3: TGCGCCAGCAGTCCTGCAGCGGGGGGCAACAATGAGCAGTTCTTC. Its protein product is CASSPAAGGNNEQFF.